This T cell receptor (beta chain) was recorded in a study of T cells after posttransplantation cyclophosphamide. A remark on this clone: Its specificity is unknown.

Clones were sequenced by immunoSEQ multiplex PCR, and TCRdb holds only the in-frame ones, with some missing. The data hold approximately 52,000 clones, with just over 85% observed a single time. Findings of the study overall: TRB overlap between skin or GI tissue T cells and blood was limited. Recipient CMV seropositivity and CMV reactivation strongly tracked TRB clonality.

Germline lookup yields CDR1 MDHEN and CDR2 SYDVKM. The CDR3 is 13 amino acids. V lost 8 bases and J lost 0, with 10 bases in between. The chain recombines TRBV28 with TRBJ1-2; unclear D gene. The sequence derives from a man aged 25 to 40 with a blood cancer, CMV-positive, and with a related stem cell donor. The specimen was PBMCs. Here the CDR3 reads CASLSTANYGYTF. The CDR3 DNA follows: TGTGCCAGCCTCAGCACAGCTAACTATGGCTACACCTTC.